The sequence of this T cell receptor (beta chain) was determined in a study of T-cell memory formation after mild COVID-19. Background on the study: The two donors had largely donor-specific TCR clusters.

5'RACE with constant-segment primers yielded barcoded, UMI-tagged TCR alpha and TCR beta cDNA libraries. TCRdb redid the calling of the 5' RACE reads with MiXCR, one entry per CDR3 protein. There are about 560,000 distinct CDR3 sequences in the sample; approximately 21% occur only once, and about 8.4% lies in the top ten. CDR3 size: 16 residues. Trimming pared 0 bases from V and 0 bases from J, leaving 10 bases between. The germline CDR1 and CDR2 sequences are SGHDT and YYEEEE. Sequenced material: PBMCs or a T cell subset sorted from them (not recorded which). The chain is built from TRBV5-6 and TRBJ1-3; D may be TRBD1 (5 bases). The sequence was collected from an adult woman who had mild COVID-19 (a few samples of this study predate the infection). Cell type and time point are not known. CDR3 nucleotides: TGTGCCAGCAGCTTGGTACAGGAGAGCTCTGGAAACACCATATATTTT. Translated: CASSLVQESSGNTIYF.